This T cell receptor beta chain was profiled in a study of Graves' ophthalmopathy and Graves' hyperthyroidism. The study's findings and limits: An approximately 82% specificity and around 88% sensitivity were achieved by a 13-signature model that separated ophthalmopathy from stable hyperthyroidism. The blood repertoire also included most expanded thyroid clonotypes above 0.001 frequency.

Investigators amplified TCR beta CDR3 regions from RNA transcripts. HTBI primers were employed in first-round RT-PCR, then a second-round multiplex PCR followed. TCRdb re-derived calls from the multiplex PCR reads in MiXCR, one entry per CDR3 protein. Here the sample spans 200,000 to 250,000 distinct CDR3 sequences, around a fifth being singletons. Exclusion criteria comprised other autoimmune diseases, uncontrolled infections, pregnancy or lactation in patients. Germline loops: CDR1 MDHEN, CDR2 SYDVKM. The CDR3 has 14 residues. The junction had 4 bases not matched to a gene; V was cut back by 1 base and J by 7 bases. This clonotype has at least ten counts. Its antigen is not identified.

The source is a woman aged 45 to 65 with Graves' ophthalmopathy. The chain joins TRBV28 to TRBJ2-7, with 10 positions matching TRBD2. The sample taken for sequencing was peripheral blood. CDR3 region: CASSLLAGGGEQYF. CDR3 sequence (DNA): TGTGCCAGCAGTTTATTAGCGGGAGGAGGTGAGCAGTACTTC.